This T cell receptor beta chain was captured by sequencing in a study of T cell repertoires in cytomegalovirus infection. For the study at large: CMV infection together with matching HLA type was indicated by public TCR beta signatures. Study results and limitations: People with CMV and the relevant HLA were identified by cumulative public TCR beta family frequency. The study found HLA-C-restricted CMV-specific TCR beta clonotypes dominating the ex vivo response.

This CDR3 region has 15 residues. V was pared by 3 bases and J by 5 bases, with 11 bases of the junction left unmatched. The germline V gene has CDR1 SQVTM and CDR2 ANQGSEA. With respect to this clonotype: No antigen is known for it.

In TCRdb, the reads were re-called with MiXCR into one record per CDR3 protein. The sample holds some 180,000 distinct CDR3 sequences; 7.5% to 10% are singletons and the top ten take about 4.6%. The chain combines TRBV29-1 with TRBJ2-5, with TRBD1 identical over 8 bases. This sequence originates from a human donor in good health (CMV status not recorded). Some clones in this sample may be carry-over from other donors' samples. Sequenced: PBMCs. The chain's CDR3 is CSVDGAGGRRETQYF. CDR3 nucleotide sequence: TGCAGCGTTGACGGGGCAGGGGGCCGTAGGGAGACCCAGTACTTC.